The T cell receptor (beta chain) under discussion was sequenced for a study of T cell responses to AZD1222 COVID-19 vaccine. The wider study: Pooled in the analysis were second doses at about 4 or about 12 weeks. Findings and caveats of the study: Clonal diversity was possibly underestimated; the donors were predominantly white British and more often female. After the peak T cell response, and only then, were repertoires sampled.

Generated by immunoSEQ multiplex PCR, the TCRdb table keeps only in-frame clones and is missing some. Of 130,000 to 150,000 clones listed, roughly 88% are singletons. A remark on this clone: No antigen is known for it.

The V and J ends lost 3 bases and 5 bases, in that order; junction bases with no gene match: 4. Looked up from germline, CDR1 is LNHDA and CDR2 is SQIVND (reference sequence). The CDR3 covers 14 residues. Sample: peripheral blood, taken on day 0 of AZD1222 vaccination. This clonotype was obtained from an adult in good health. The chain couples TRBV19 to TRBJ2-7, with 10 positions matching TRBD1. CDR3 coding DNA: TGTGCCAGTAGTATTCGGGGACAGGGGAACGAGCAGTACTTC. This sequence encodes CASSIRGQGNEQYF.